The 5 T cell receptor delta chains below all came from one sample that was sequenced in a study of gamma-delta chains in newborns, infants, children. TCRdb reran clone calling via CATT on the reads. The table lists about 9,200 delta-chain clones, more than 20% of them singletons. The sample was blood. The source of these receptors is a child who was a newborn, infant or young child, either healthy, febrile or measles-vaccinated (not recorded which).

This clone showed up just a few times. V gene TRDV2 combines with J gene TRDJ1; 7 bases are a match to TRDD3. The CDR3 runs 18 residues. Trimming at V came to 3 bases and at J to 4 bases, leaving 19 bases not matched to a gene. Germline V gene lookup returns CDR1 GEAIGNYY and CDR2 EKD. The CDR3 here is CACDSVPLLTGDNDKLIF. CDR3 bases: TGTGCCTGTGACTCAGTCCCCTTACTGACTGGGGATAACGATAAACTCATCTTT.

This clone is termed medium-sized. Other nucleotide sequences in the sample specify the same CDR3. The genes are TRDV2 and TRDJ1, with TRDD3 matching over 13 bases. The junction had 14 bases not matched to a gene; V was cut back by 2 bases and J by 3 bases. This CDR3 is 19 amino acids long. Looked up from germline, CDR1 is GEAIGNYY and CDR2 is EKD. This CDR3 is CACDSVLGDTRLLSDKLIF. In DNA, the CDR3 is TGTGCCTGTGACAGCGTACTGGGGGATACGCGTCTTTTGTCCGATAAACTCATCTTT.

On this clone: Mismatch with germline at one junction end may stem from a read error. V and J are TRDV2 and TRDJ1, with D uncertain. The CDR3 is 14 residues long. Per the germline V gene, CDR1 is GEAIGNYY and CDR2 is EKD. The CDR3: CACDTLRDTDKLIF. In DNA form, the CDR3 reads TGTGCCTGTGACACGCTGAGGGACACTGATAAACTCATCTTT.

The chain links TRDV2 to TRDJ1; 7 positions match TRDD3. The J segment lost 0 bases and the V segment lost 3 bases, leaving 18 bases of the junction unmatched. The CDR3 spans 19 residues. Germline V gives CDR1 GEAIGNYY, CDR2 EKD. Written as DNA, the CDR3 is TGTGCCTGTGACCGTCTGGGGGTTCCGCCTTACCTTTACACCGATAAACTCATCTTT. Protein sequence: CACDRLGVPPYLYTDKLIF.

The rearrangement joins TRDV1 to TRDJ2, with D uncertain. The V end was cut by 0 bases, the J end by 1 base, with 9 bases between. The germline V gene encodes CDR1 TSWWSYY and CDR2 QGS. The CDR3 has 16 amino acids. The CDR3 sequence: CALGELGSRLTAQLFF. The CDR3 DNA reads as TGTGCTCTTGGGGAACTGGGGTCCCGTTTGACAGCACAACTCTTCTTT.